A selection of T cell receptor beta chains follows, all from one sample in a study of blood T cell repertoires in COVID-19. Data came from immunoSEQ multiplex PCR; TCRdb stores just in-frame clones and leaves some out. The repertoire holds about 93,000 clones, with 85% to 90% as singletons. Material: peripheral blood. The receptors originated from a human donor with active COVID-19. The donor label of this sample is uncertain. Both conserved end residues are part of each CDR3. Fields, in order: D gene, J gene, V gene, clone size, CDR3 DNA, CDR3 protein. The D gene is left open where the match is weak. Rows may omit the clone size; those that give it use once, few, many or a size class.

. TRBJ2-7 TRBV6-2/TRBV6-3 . TGTGCCAGCAGTTACTCTGGGACTTCCTACGAGCAGTACTTC CASSYSGTSYEQYF
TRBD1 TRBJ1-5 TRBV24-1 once TGTGCCACCAGTGATTTCACCGGGACAGGGGTCGGTCAGCCCCAGCATTTT CATSDFTGTGVGQPQHF
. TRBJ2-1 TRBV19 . TGTGCCAGTAACCCTAAACGGAGCAATGAGCAGTTCTTC CASNPKRSNEQFF
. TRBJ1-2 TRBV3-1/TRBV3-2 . TGTGCCAGCAGCCAAGGGTTGAGGAACTATGGCTACACCTTC CASSQGLRNYGYTF
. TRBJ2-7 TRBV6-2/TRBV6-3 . TGTGCCAGCAGTCTTGGAGGCTACGAGCAGTACTTC CASSLGGYEQYF
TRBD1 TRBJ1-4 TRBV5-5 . TGTGCCAGCAGCTTAGAGACAGGGGGCAACGAAAAACTGTTTTTT CASSLETGGNEKLFF
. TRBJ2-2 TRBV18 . TGTGCCAGCTCATCGGACAGCACCGGGGAGCTGTTTTTT CASSSDSTGELFF
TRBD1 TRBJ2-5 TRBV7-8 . TGTGCCAGCAGCTTACGAGGGGGCTTCGGGCAAGAGACCCAGTACTTC CASSLRGGFGQETQYF
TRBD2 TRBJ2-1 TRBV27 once TGTGCCAGCAGTTTTTTAGAACTAGCGGGGTACAATGAGCAGTTCTTC CASSFLELAGYNEQFF
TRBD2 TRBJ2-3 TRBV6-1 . TGTGCCAGCAGTGAAGCTAGCGGGGGGGCCACAGATACGCAGTATTTT CASSEASGGATDTQYF
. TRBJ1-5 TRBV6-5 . TGTGCCAGCAGAGGGGGAGGCAATCAGCCCCAGCATTTT CASRGGGNQPQHF
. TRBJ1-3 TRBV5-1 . TGCGCCAGCAGCTCAGGACTCTTGGTCTCTGGAAACACCATATATTTT CASSSGLLVSGNTIYF
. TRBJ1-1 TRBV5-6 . TGTGCCAGCAGCTCGGGACGGGGGGAAGCTTTCTTT CASSSGRGEAFF
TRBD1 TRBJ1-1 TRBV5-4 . TGTGCCAGCAGCTTGAGGTTAGGCAGGGGGTTTCGGCCTGAAGCTTTCTTT CASSLRLGRGFRPEAFF
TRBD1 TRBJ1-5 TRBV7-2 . TGTGCCAGCAGCTCGGACAGGAGTCGCCAGCCCCAGCATTTT CASSSDRSRQPQHF
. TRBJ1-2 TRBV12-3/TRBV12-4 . TGTGCCAGCACCATAGGACTAGGCTACACCTTC CASTIGLGYTF
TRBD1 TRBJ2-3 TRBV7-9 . TGTGCCAGCAGCATGGGACAGGGAATAGATACGCAGTATTTT CASSMGQGIDTQYF
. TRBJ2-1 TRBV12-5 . TGTGCTAGTGAGCGGAATGAGCAGTTCTTC CASERNEQFF
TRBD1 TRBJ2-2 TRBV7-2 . TGTGCCAGCAGCTTAAACGGACAGGGGGTAACCGGGGAGCTGTTTTTT CASSLNGQGVTGELFF
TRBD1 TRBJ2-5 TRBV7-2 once TGTGCCAGCAGCTACCCTTCAGGGGGCGGAGAGACCCAGTACTTC CASSYPSGGGETQYF
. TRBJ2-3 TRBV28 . TGTGCCAGCAGTTCCCCAGGTTGGGCGACTACGCAGTATTTT CASSSPGWATTQYF
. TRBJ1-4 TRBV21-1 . TGTGCCAACGACCGGGAGTTTAATGAAAAACTGTTTTTT CANDREFNEKLFF
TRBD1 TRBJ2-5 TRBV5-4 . TGTGCCAGCAGCTCCGAACGGACAGGGGAGACCCAGTACTTC CASSSERTGETQYF
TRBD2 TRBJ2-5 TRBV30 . TGTGCCTTTAGCGGGGGCTTAACAGGGCAAGAGACCCAGTACTTC CAFSGGLTGQETQYF
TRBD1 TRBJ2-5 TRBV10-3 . TGTGCCATCAGTGGTGTGGGGACAGGGCTTGGCGAGACCCAGTACTTC CAISGVGTGLGETQYF
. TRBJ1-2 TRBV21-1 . TGTGCCAGCAGCAAAGAGGGGGCAGGTACAAGCGGCTACACCTTC CASSKEGAGTSGYTF
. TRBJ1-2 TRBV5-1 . TGCGCCAGCAGCTTAATGACATCTATTAACTATGGCTACACCTTC CASSLMTSINYGYTF
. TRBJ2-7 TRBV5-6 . TGTGCCAGCAGCTTGAGGGGGTCCTACGAGCAGTACTTC CASSLRGSYEQYF
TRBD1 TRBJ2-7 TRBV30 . TGTGCCTGGAGTACGACCCCAGGGGGCTACTACGAGCAGTACTTC CAWSTTPGGYYEQYF
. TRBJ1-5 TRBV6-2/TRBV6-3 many TGTGCCAGCAGCTTGAGAGTGAGCAATCAGCCCCAGCATTTT CASSLRVSNQPQHF
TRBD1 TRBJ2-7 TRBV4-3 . TGCGCCAGCAGCCAAGAGTCGACAGGGCCCTTCTCCTACGAGCAGTACTTC CASSQESTGPFSYEQYF
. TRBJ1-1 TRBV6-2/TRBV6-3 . TGTGCCAGCAGTGACATAACGAGGGCTTTGAACACTGAAGCTTTCTTT CASSDITRALNTEAFF
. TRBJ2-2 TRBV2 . TGTGCCAGCAGACAGGGTAGGATCACCGGGGAGCTGTTTTTT CASRQGRITGELFF
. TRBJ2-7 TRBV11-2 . TGTGCCAGCAGTCCGATACCAACTTACGAGCAGTACTTC CASSPIPTYEQYF
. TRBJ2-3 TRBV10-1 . TGCGCCAGCAGTGAATCCTCTGGCATGGGCACAGATACGCAGTATTTT CASSESSGMGTDTQYF
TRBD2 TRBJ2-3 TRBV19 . TGTGCCAGTACCGCTAATAGGGGCCTAGCGGGGGGACTAGGTACAGATACGCAGTATTTT CASTANRGLAGGLGTDTQYF
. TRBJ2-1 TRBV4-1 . TGCGCCAGCAGCCAAGAGGGGACAAGAACCTACAATGAGCAGTTCTTC CASSQEGTRTYNEQFF